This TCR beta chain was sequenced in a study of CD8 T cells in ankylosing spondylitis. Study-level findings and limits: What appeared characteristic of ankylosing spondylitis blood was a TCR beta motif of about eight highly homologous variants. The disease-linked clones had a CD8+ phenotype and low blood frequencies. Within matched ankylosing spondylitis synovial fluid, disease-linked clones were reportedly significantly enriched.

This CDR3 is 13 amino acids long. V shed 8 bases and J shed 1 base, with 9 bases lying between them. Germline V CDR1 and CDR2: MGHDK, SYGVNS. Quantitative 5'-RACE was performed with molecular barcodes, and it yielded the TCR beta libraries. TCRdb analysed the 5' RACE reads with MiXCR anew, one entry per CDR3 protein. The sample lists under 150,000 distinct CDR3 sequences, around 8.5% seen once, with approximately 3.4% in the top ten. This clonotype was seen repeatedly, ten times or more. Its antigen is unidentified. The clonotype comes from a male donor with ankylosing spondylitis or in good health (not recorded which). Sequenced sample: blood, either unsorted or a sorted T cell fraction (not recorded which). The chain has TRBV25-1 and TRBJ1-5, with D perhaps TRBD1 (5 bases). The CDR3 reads CASSRQSNQPQHF. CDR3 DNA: TGTGCCAGCTCGAGACAGAGCAATCAGCCCCAGCATTTT.